This entry lists 5 T cell receptor beta chains sequenced from one sample in a study of molecular identifiers for immune sequencing clone quantification. In TCRdb, the PCR reads were re-called with MiXCR into one record per CDR3 protein. The sample comprises 85,000 to 100,000 distinct CDR3 sequences, about 24% of which are singletons, and approximately 0.94% rests with the top ten. Material for sequencing was naive CD8+ T cells from blood, with Jurkat cell RNA spiked in. Described subset: FACS-sorted CD8+CD4-CCR7+CD45RA+ naive T cells. The receptors shown here come from a human donor in good health. Some libraries in this study had Jurkat cell RNA spiked in.

CDR3 protein: CASSPGTSGGEFF. CDR3 bases: TGTGCCAGCTCACCGGGCACTAGCGGGGGGGAGTTCTTC. V gene TRBV18 combines with J gene TRBJ2-1; TRBD2 matches 13 bases. Germline CDR1 and CDR2: KGHSH and LQKENI. The CDR3 is made up of 13 amino acids. V lost 3 bases to trimming and J lost 14 bases; unmatched junction nucleotides: 4.

This clonotype showed up many times. The J gene is TRBJ2-5, the V gene TRBV28, with 7 bases lining up with TRBD1. V lost 4 bases, J lost 10 bases, and 15 bases stayed unmatched. CDR1 is MDHEN and CDR2 is SYDVKM in the germline V gene. The CDR3 is 15 amino acids. The chain's CDR3 is CASSSTGEWKTIQYF. In nucleotides, the CDR3 is TGTGCCAGCAGTTCCACAGGGGAATGGAAGACGATCCAGTACTTC.

Concerning this clonotype: Since a much larger clone is just one base distant, this may be a read error. The conserved closing phenylalanine or tryptophan is absent in this CDR3, likely reflecting a read error. The chain combines TRBV7-9 with TRBJ2-3, with a weak D call TRBD1 (5 bases). The J call is in doubt because the DNA end fits TRBJ1-5 better. The CDR3 extends over 16 amino acids. The V gene's germline CDR1 is SEHNR and CDR2 FQNEAQ (reference sequence). The CDR3 nucleotides read TGTGCCAGCAGCGGGGGGGGATCCCTCTTCACAGATACGCAGCATTCT. This sequence encodes CASSGGGSLFTDTQHS.

The gene calls are TRBV15 and TRBJ2-7, with a tentative D call TRBD2 (6 bases). CDR3 length: 17 residues. CDR1 and CDR2 from the germline V gene are LNHNV and YYDKDF (reference sequence). V lost 1 base to trimming and J lost 2 bases, with 18 bases between them. This CDR3 reads CATSRALSREFTYEQYF. In DNA form, the CDR3 reads TGTGCCACCAGCAGAGCCTTATCCCGGGAGTTCACCTACGAGCAGTACTTC.

The gene calls are TRBV28 and TRBJ2-5; TRBD1 matches at 9 bases. The germline V gene encodes CDR1 MDHEN and CDR2 SYDVKM. CDR3 length: 14 amino acids. V shed 7 bases, J shed 5 bases, and the junction held 8 bases outside the gene matches. The CDR3 here is CASTPGQGHETQYF. The CDR3 region has the DNA TGTGCCAGCACCCCGGGACAGGGTCACGAGACCCAGTACTTC.